The 3 T cell receptor beta chains in this list originate from one sample, sequenced in a study of T-cell reconstitution after alpha-beta-depleted transplantation in children (dated by TCRdb to the mid-2010s). The sample's treatment or condition, from its label and the paper: allogeneic hematopoietic cell transplantation with graft depleted of TCRalphabeta T cells and CD19 B cells. Libraries were made using PCR. The sequencer listed for this sample is Illumina HiSeq 2500. TCR libraries were prepared with molecular barcoding, using unique molecular identifiers to normalize TCRbeta repertoire quantification. TCRdb handled the public reads itself, with Q25 trimming in fastp and clone calling in MiXCR, and kept productive beta chains. Identical CDR3 proteins give one entry, which carries the most common genes and DNA. Recorded for this sample are 900,000 or so distinct CDR3 sequences; roughly 15% of them occurred a single time. The ten largest clones add up to roughly 5% of the sample.

The sample in question was PBMCs, mostly from graft donor cells, obtained 360 days after TCRalphabeta/CD19-depleted stem cell transplant. Every receptor here comes from a male patient under 18 who had a stem cell transplant for acute lymphoblastic leukemia, so the T cells may come from the graft donor.

The sample holds a few counts of this clonotype. V and J are TRBV29-1 and TRBJ2-2; no firm D call. V lost 4 bases, J lost 5 bases, and 11 bases lay in between. The CDR3 spans 13 residues. The germline CDR1 and CDR2 sequences are SQVTM and ANQGSEA. CDR3 sequence: CSVGGLGTGELFF. CDR3 nucleotides: TGCAGCGTTGGGGGTCTTGGTACCGGGGAGCTGTTTTTT.

This sequence joins TRBV7-9 and TRBJ2-5; 9 positions agree with TRBD2. Trimming took 5 bases from V and 1 from J; bases not matched to a gene: 8. The CDR3 contains 16 residues. The germline gives CDR1 SEHNR, CDR2 FQNEAQ (reference sequence). CDR3 loop: CASSQTSGRAQETQYF. CDR3 in DNA: TGTGCCAGCAGCCAAACTAGCGGGCGAGCCCAAGAGACCCAGTACTTC.

The J gene is TRBJ2-2, the V gene TRBV27; tentatively, D is TRBD1 (6 bases). Germline CDR1 and CDR2: MNHEY and SMNVEV (reference sequence). The CDR3 has 19 residues. V gave up 2 bases and J gave up 5 bases, with 24 bases separating them. In nucleotides, the CDR3 is TGTGCCAGCAGTTTAACCCCCGGGACCATGGGGGCGTTGACCGGGGAGCTGTTTTTT. Translated: CASSLTPGTMGALTGELFF.